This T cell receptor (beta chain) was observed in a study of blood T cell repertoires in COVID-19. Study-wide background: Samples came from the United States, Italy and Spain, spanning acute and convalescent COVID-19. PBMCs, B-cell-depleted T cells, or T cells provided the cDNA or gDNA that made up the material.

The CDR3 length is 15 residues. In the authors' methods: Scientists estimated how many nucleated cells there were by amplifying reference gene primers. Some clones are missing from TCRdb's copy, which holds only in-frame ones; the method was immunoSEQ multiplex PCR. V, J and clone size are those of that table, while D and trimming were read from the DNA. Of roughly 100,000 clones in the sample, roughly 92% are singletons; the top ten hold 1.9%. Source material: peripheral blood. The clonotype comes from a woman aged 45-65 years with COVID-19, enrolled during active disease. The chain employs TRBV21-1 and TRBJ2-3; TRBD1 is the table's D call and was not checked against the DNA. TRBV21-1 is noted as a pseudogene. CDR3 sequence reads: CAIPNGTNSTDTQYF. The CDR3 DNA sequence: TGTGCCATCCCTAACGGGACAAATAGCACAGATACGCAGTATTTT.